The subject of this entry is one T cell receptor (beta chain). Its cognate antigen is unknown. The sample is drawn from a study of CD8+ T cells in alopecia areata. Looking at the study overall: Treated patients were dosed with oral tofacitinib, taking 5 to 10 mg twice daily. Study-level findings and limits: Researchers report lesional scalp, most notably alopecia totalis/universalis, outstripped normal scalp in clonality.

The sequencing template was cDNA reverse transcribed from extracted RNA. TCRdb's copy holds only in-frame clones and misses some; the assay was immunoSEQ multiplex PCR. The top ten hold approximately 0.5% of the sample, which has hundreds of thousands of clones, about 53% seen once. Germline loops: CDR1 MNHEY, CDR2 SMNVEV (reference sequence). This CDR3 has 15 amino acids. J gave up 0 bases and V 4 bases, and 5 bases lay outside the gene matches. Peripheral blood samples and lesional scalp punch biopsies were obtained from alopecia areata patients. Specimen: CD4+ T cells sorted from blood, collected at week 0. This TCR was recovered from a human donor with alopecia areata. This sequence joins TRBV27 and TRBJ1-1; the match to TRBD1 covers 7 bases. The CDR3: CASSSPDRLNTEAFF. The DNA for the CDR3 is TGTGCCAGCAGTTCGCCGGACAGGCTGAACACTGAAGCTTTCTTT.